This is a list of T cell receptor beta chains from one sample in a study of CD8 T cells in Susac syndrome. TCRdb ran MiXCR on the immunoSEQ multiplex PCR reads and lists one entry per CDR3 protein. The table lists roughly 140,000 distinct CDR3 sequences, roughly 96% of them singletons, with 0.14% to 0.15% in the top ten. The sample taken for sequencing was CD8+ T cells from PBMCs. The source is a human donor with multiple sclerosis. Both conserved end residues are part of each CDR3. Fields, in order: V gene, J gene, clone size, D gene, CDR3 DNA, CDR3 protein. D genes are given only for firm matches. Clone size is shown for a subset of rows, as once, few, many or a class of expanded clone.

TRBV3-1	TRBJ1-1	once	TRBD1	TGTGCCAGCAGGGGGGAGGGGGCCGGCACTGAAGCTTTCTTT	CASRGEGAGTEAFF
TRBV6-5	TRBJ1-3	NA	NA	TGTGCCAGCAGTCAAGGGCCCATCTCTGGAAACACCATATATTTT	CASSQGPISGNTIYF
TRBV3-1	TRBJ1-2	NA	TRBD1	TGTGCCAGCAGCCAATATACAGGGGATAATGGCTACACCTTC	CASSQYTGDNGYTF
TRBV7-9	TRBJ2-5	NA	NA	TGTGCCAGCAGCTCGCCCAGACAGGAAGCGGAGACCCAGTACTTC	CASSSPRQEAETQYF
TRBV15	TRBJ1-1	NA	TRBD1	TGTGCCACCAGCAGAGCGGGACAGGGGGCTGAAGCTTTCTTT	CATSRAGQGAEAFF
TRBV28	TRBJ2-5	NA	NA	TGTGCCAGCAGCCCGGGGGTTGAGACCCAGTACTTC	CASSPGVETQYF
TRBV27	TRBJ2-3	NA	NA	TGTGCCAGCAGTTTTCTCGGACCCGCCACAGATACGCAGTATTTT	CASSFLGPATDTQYF
TRBV30	TRBJ2-7	NA	NA	TGTGCCTGGAGTTGGGACTCCCAAGGGGCCGAGCAGTACTTC	CAWSWDSQGAEQYF
TRBV30	TRBJ1-1	NA	NA	TGTGCCTGGAAATCCGACGGTGAAGCTTTCTTT	CAWKSDGEAFF
TRBV6-1	TRBJ2-5	NA	NA	TGTGCCAGCAGTGCTACAGGGATCCAGTACTTC	CASSATGIQYF
TRBV29-1	TRBJ2-7	NA	NA	TGCAGCGTTGTGGTCGTCGCCTACGAGCAGTACTTC	CSVVVVAYEQYF
TRBV5-1	TRBJ2-7	NA	NA	TGCGCCAGCAGCTTGCTAGGAGGGCTCTCCTACGAGCAGTACTTC	CASSLLGGLSYEQYF
TRBV4-1	TRBJ1-2	NA	NA	TGCGCCAGCAGCCAAGATTGGGAAAACTATGGCTACACCTTC	CASSQDWENYGYTF
TRBV12-3/TRBV12-4	TRBJ2-1	NA	NA	TGTGCCAGCAGTTCCGAGGGCCACATCAATGAGCAGTTCTTC	CASSSEGHINEQFF
TRBV20-1	TRBJ2-7	NA	NA	TGCAGTGGCAGGGGGGGGACTTCCTACGAGCAGTACTTC	CSGRGGTSYEQYF
TRBV7-9	TRBJ2-6	NA	NA	TGTGCCAGCAGCTTAGTAATGGGAGCGTACTCTGGGGCCAACGTCCTGACTTTC	CASSLVMGAYSGANVLTF
TRBV12-3/TRBV12-4	TRBJ2-1	NA	NA	TGTGCCAGCAGCCCACGGCCCGAGGACAAGGAGGAGCAGTTCTTC	CASSPRPEDKEEQFF
TRBV27	TRBJ1-2	NA	NA	TGTGCCAGCAGTTTCCAGGGTAGCGACTATGGCTACACCTTC	CASSFQGSDYGYTF
TRBV7-6	TRBJ2-1	NA	NA	TGTGCCAGCAGCCCCCCAGCCGCCAATGAGCAGTTCTTC	CASSPPAANEQFF
TRBV30	TRBJ2-7	NA	TRBD1	TGTGCCTGGGCGACAGGGGGCAAGGACGAGCAGTACTTC	CAWATGGKDEQYF
TRBV7-2	TRBJ2-7	NA	TRBD1	TGTGCCAGCAGCTTAGGCCTGGGACAGACCTACGAGCAGTACTTC	CASSLGLGQTYEQYF
TRBV4-2	TRBJ2-3	NA	TRBD2	TGTGCCAGCAGTCTGGGACTAGCGGGGCAAGATACGCAGTATTTT	CASSLGLAGQDTQYF
TRBV29-1	TRBJ1-2	NA	TRBD1	TGCAGCGTTGACCAGGACAGGGGGCGCAACTATGGCTACACCTTC	CSVDQDRGRNYGYTF
TRBV30	TRBJ2-3	NA	NA	TGTGCCTGGAGTTTTGGGTCAGATACGCAGTATTTT	CAWSFGSDTQYF
TRBV7-6	TRBJ2-7	NA	NA	TGTGCCAGCAGCTTAGCGTACGGAGACGAGCAGTACTTC	CASSLAYGDEQYF
TRBV27	TRBJ1-5	once	TRBD1	TGTGCCAGCAGTCCACAGACAGGGGAACAGCCCCAGCATTTT	CASSPQTGEQPQHF
TRBV6-5	TRBJ2-5	NA	TRBD2	TGTGCCAGCAGTTACGGGACTAGCGAGGGGACCCAGTACTTC	CASSYGTSEGTQYF
TRBV30	TRBJ2-5	NA	TRBD2	TGTGCCTGGAGTAAACTACGGGAGGGACTAGGGACCCAGTACTTC	CAWSKLREGLGTQYF
TRBV5-4	TRBJ1-6	once	NA	TGTGCCAGCAGCTCAACGGGCGGGGGGTTAAATATTCCCCTCCACTTT	CASSSTGGGLNIPLHF